Reported below is one TCR beta chain. What this receptor recognizes is not known. No clone much larger than this one lies a single base away; base qualities are absent. From the germline V gene, CDR1 is MGHDK and CDR2 is SYGVNS. V is clipped by 6 bases and J by 8 bases, and the sequence between their germline boundaries is 11 bases long. Counted from cysteine to phenylalanine, this CDR3 has 13 amino acids. Only CDR3 DNA is held: 39 bases, read in frame from base 1. Whole blood was collected in K2EDTA tubes by collaborating institutions according to the institutions' own protocols. For TCRbeta analysis, collaborators shipped samples as frozen whole blood, isolated PBMCs, or DNA extracted from either of those sample types. TCRbeta CDR3 regions were amplified from genomic DNA using the immunoSEQ Assay, a bias-controlled multiplex PCR. From the authors' description of their analysis: The number of nucleated cells in each sample was estimated from the amplification of reference gene primers within the assay. To quantify the absolute abundance of each unique TCRbeta CDR3 rearrangement, sequence reads were collapsed and filtered. Productive Simpson clonality was computed per sample as the square root of Simpson's diversity index over productive rearrangements. TCRdb holds this immuneACCESS table with in-frame rearrangements only. Some clones are missing; in checked studies, unresolved V genes explain under half, and the rest has no known cause. V and J calls and clone size are as listed in that table; D and trimming were resolved from the DNA. This sample is represented by approximately 210,000 clones; approximately 87% of them were singletons. The ten largest clonotypes hold approximately 2.6% of the sample.

The entry originates in a study of blood T cell repertoires in COVID-19 (TCRdb year 2020). About the investigation overall: Samples covering the acute and convalescent phases of COVID-19 were provided by collaborators in the United States, Italy and Spain. A freely available public database, intended as a resource for researchers studying the immune response to SARS-CoV-2, is where the repertoires were released. Sample metadata almost always included a de-identified subject ID, COVID-19 status, age in years and sex. The dataset comprised deeply sampled blood TCRbeta repertoires from subjects exposed to, actively infected with, or recovered from COVID-19. The samples were drawn from two sources: the first 160 participants of the ongoing ImmuneRACE study, and over 1,000 subjects contributed by 6 global collaborators. The prospective study material was composed of cDNA or gDNA derived from T cells, B-cell-depleted T cells, or PBMCs. Where available, HLA class I and class II types were obtained from metadata supplied by the sample provider rather than from assay-based typing.

Beyond this particular receptor, the publication reports: The quantity of clinical and demographic metadata differed by source and by participant and was supplied without curation.

The source is a woman aged 70-85 years with active or convalescent COVID-19. Sequenced: peripheral blood. The chain uses TRBV25-1 and TRBJ1-6; no D gene can be assigned with confidence. The sequence in DNA is TGTGCCAGCAGCTATTTGGGCGATTCACCCCTCCACTTT. It translates as CASSYLGDSPLHF. The reference TRBV25-1 and TRBJ1-6 proteins fill in what lies around the CDR3, so the full variable domain reads EADIYQTPRYLVIGTGKKITLECSQTMGHDKMYWYQQDPGMELHLIHYSYGVNSTEKGDLSSESTVSRIRTEHFPLTLESARPSHTSQYLCASSYLGDSPLHFGNGTRLTVT.